These T cell receptor beta chains were read from a single sample in a study of blood T cell repertoires in COVID-19. Profiling relied on immunoSEQ multiplex PCR, and the TCRdb table lists in-frame clones only, not all of them. The repertoire consists of fewer than 400,000 clones, with around nine tenths occurring once and the leading ten covering 3%. Sequencing was carried out using peripheral blood. The receptor set was obtained from a human donor in a cohort sampled during active COVID-19. Both conserved end residues are part of each CDR3.

V: TRBV5-8; J: TRBJ1-5; CDR3: CASSQTGVWNQPQHF
V: TRBV6-5; J: TRBJ2-3; CDR3: CASSSTPASTDTQYF
V: TRBV19; J: TRBJ2-6; CDR3: CASSDNREANVLTF
V: TRBV11-2; J: TRBJ2-2; CDR3: CASSLDLNTGELFF
V: TRBV30; J: TRBJ2-7; CDR3: CAWSIGTPLGEQYF
V: TRBV18; J: TRBJ2-7; CDR3: CASSPGTGSSYEQYF
V: TRBV7-9; J: TRBJ1-2; CDR3: CASNLATGNGYTF
V: TRBV5-4; J: TRBJ2-1; CDR3: CASRRAGGKYNEQFF
V: TRBV30; J: TRBJ1-6; CDR3: CAWAGQGALHF
V: TRBV19; J: TRBJ2-7; CDR3: CASSWGQAPYEQYF
V: TRBV5-1; J: TRBJ2-5; CDR3: CASSSGVRLRGRETQYF
V: TRBV28; J: TRBJ1-2; CDR3: CASSSAGKHGYTF
V: TRBV5-1; J: TRBJ1-4; CDR3: CASSLLRGANEKLFF
V: TRBV2; J: TRBJ2-1; CDR3: CASTPGLAGYEQFF
V: TRBV6-1; J: TRBJ2-7; CDR3: CASSERQRAYEQYF
V: TRBV6-2/TRBV6-3; J: TRBJ1-5; CDR3: CASSWTGPFQPQHF
V: TRBV5-8; J: TRBJ1-1; CDR3: CASSLGLTYF
V: TRBV2; J: TRBJ2-7; CDR3: CAIRERDLVYEQYF
V: TRBV7-8; J: TRBJ2-5; CDR3: CASSLGWGGEETQYF
V: TRBV6-6; J: TRBJ2-5; CDR3: CASAYTSTGGQETQYF
V: TRBV10-3; J: TRBJ2-6; CDR3: CAISESEDSGANVLTF
V: TRBV5-1; J: TRBJ2-3; CDR3: CASRPTARVYDTQYF
V: TRBV5-6; J: TRBJ2-2; CDR3: CASSLESNSNTGELFF
V: TRBV5-1; J: TRBJ1-4; CDR3: CASSYDSIATNEKLFF
V: TRBV19; J: TRBJ1-4; CDR3: CASSIASGVHEKLFF
V: TRBV5-8; J: TRBJ2-2; CDR3: CASSSTWGDPGELFF
V: TRBV30; J: TRBJ1-3; CDR3: CAWSGDRTSGNTIYF
V: TRBV7-3; J: TRBJ1-1; CDR3: CASSLSGDRVTEAFF
V: TRBV7-9; J: TRBJ2-7; CDR3: CASSPQVDPTYEQYF
V: TRBV6-6; J: TRBJ2-5; CDR3: CASSYGLAPRETQYF
V: TRBV5-6; J: TRBJ2-3; CDR3: CASTYSVADTQYF
V: TRBV4-1; J: TRBJ2-1; CDR3: CASSQDLASSYNEQFF
V: TRBV6-5; J: TRBJ2-3; CDR3: CASSPTREYTDTQYF
V: TRBV10-1; J: TRBJ2-2; CDR3: CASSELTGTGVPGELFF
V: TRBV10-3; J: TRBJ2-7; CDR3: CAISEVTSGEQYF
V: TRBV27; J: TRBJ2-1; CDR3: CASSLFPGGGSEQFF
V: TRBV24-1; J: TRBJ2-1; CDR3: CATSDPGGGQRNEQFF
V: TRBV20-1; J: TRBJ2-1; CDR3: CSANRDSEQFF
V: TRBV3-1/TRBV3-2; J: TRBJ2-3; CDR3: CASSLNSLVAAVTDTQYF
V: TRBV7-9; J: TRBJ1-2; CDR3: CASSLEGQVHGYTF
V: TRBV6-5; J: TRBJ1-5; CDR3: CASGDRGFGQPQHF
V: TRBV18; J: TRBJ2-1; CDR3: CASSPMGQGHVVQFF
V: TRBV2; J: TRBJ2-2; CDR3: CASSPGLITGELFF
V: TRBV6-5; J: TRBJ2-3; CDR3: CASRSEGGTDTQYF
V: TRBV7-7; J: TRBJ2-5; CDR3: CASSSGLAGTQYF
V: TRBV11-2; J: TRBJ2-5; CDR3: CASSLGSQETQYF
V: TRBV5-1; J: TRBJ2-5; CDR3: CASRQGGSQETQYF
V: TRBV11-3; J: TRBJ2-3; CDR3: CASSLDGTATDTQYF
V: TRBV18; J: TRBJ2-1; CDR3: CASSPLAGAYNEQFF
V: TRBV3-1/TRBV3-2; J: TRBJ2-5; CDR3: CASRLRTSGGETQYF
V: TRBV7-3; J: TRBJ2-2; CDR3: CASSLSSGELFF
V: TRBV9; J: TRBJ1-2; CDR3: CASSVEMTGGRETF
V: TRBV5-1; J: TRBJ2-7; CDR3: CASSQTSGGALEQYF
V: TRBV6-5; J: TRBJ1-1; CDR3: CASRSDRVNTEAFF
V: TRBV19; J: TRBJ1-6; CDR3: CATRRRVQDSPLHF
V: TRBV6-5; J: TRBJ1-2; CDR3: CASSTDRVYGYTF